Sequencing of this T cell receptor (beta chain) was carried out in a study of blood T cell repertoires in COVID-19. Across the whole study: Nucleic acid was either cDNA or gDNA, and it came from T cells, B-cell-depleted T cells, or PBMCs.

The CDR3 totals 14 residues. Germline CDR1 is MNHEY and CDR2 is SVGAGI. Deletions cut 6 bases from V and 0 bases from J, with 8 bases between. The protocol was immunoSEQ multiplex PCR, while the TCRdb copy is restricted to in-frame clones and leaves out a portion. This sample yields 200,000 to 300,000 clones, of which around four fifths are seen a single time; under 4.5% belongs to the top ten. The clonotype originates from a man aged 50 to 59 with acute or convalescent COVID-19. Input material: peripheral blood. The chain has TRBV6-5 and TRBJ1-4; tentatively, D is TRBD1 (6 bases). As DNA, the CDR3 is TGTGCCAGCAGCCGGACAGCAACTAATGAAAAACTGTTTTTT. Protein sequence: CASSRTATNEKLFF.